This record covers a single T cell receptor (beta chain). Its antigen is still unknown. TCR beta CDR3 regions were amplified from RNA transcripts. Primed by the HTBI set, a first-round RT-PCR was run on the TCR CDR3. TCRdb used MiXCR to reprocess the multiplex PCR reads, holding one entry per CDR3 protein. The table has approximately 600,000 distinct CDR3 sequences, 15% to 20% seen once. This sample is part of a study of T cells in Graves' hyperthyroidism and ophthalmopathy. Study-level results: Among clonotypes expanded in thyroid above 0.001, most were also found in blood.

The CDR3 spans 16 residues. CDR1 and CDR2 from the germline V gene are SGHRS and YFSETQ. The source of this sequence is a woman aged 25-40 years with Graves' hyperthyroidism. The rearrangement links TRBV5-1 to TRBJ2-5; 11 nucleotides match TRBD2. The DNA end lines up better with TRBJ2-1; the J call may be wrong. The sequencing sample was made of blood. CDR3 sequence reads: CASPYQLAGVEETQFF. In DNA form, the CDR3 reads TGCGCCAGCCCCTACCAACTAGCGGGAGTTGAAGAGACCCAGTTCTTC.